This T cell receptor beta chain came from a study of chemoradiotherapy in HPV16-positive cancers. About this clone itself: Its antigen remains unidentified.

Trimming shortened V by 5 bases and J by 0 bases, and 16 bases separated the two germline ends. The CDR3 totals 16 residues. CDR1 and CDR2 (germline): SGHVS, FQNEAQ. General study findings and limits: Non-HPV-specific T cells did not expand in tumors during treatment, whereas candidate HPV-specific clones and E7-related motifs did.

TCRdb's copy holds only in-frame clones and misses some; the assay was immunoSEQ multiplex PCR. The sample has approximately 13,000 clones, around 82% seen once. The rearrangement links TRBV7-8 to TRBJ1-1, with D possibly matching TRBD1 (6 bases). This sample comprised blood, obtained from a patient who underwent chemoradiotherapy. This TCR derives from a human donor with HPV-associated anogenital cancer. DNA of the CDR3: TGTGCCAGCAGCACCGGGGGGGGCGGCATGAACACTGAAGCTTTCTTT. It codes for CASSTGGGGMNTEAFF.